The 10 T cell receptor beta chains below all came from one sample that was sequenced in a study of T cells after yellow fever vaccination. TCRdb re-derived calls from the 5' RACE reads in MiXCR, one entry per CDR3 protein. The table lists 500,000 to 650,000 distinct CDR3 sequences, approximately 13% of them singletons, with 15% in the top ten. The input for sequencing was PBMCs, taken on the day of the yellow fever booster vaccination. These receptors originate from a man aged 25 to 45 who received the YFV17D yellow fever vaccine.

This clonotype was seen more than once but under ten times. This chain connects TRBV4-3 to TRBJ2-2; possible D gene TRBD2, 6 bases. The CDR3 totals 16 residues. The V end was cut by 0 bases, the J end by 3 bases, with 11 bases between. Germline V lookup: CDR1 LGHNA, CDR2 YSLEER. The CDR3 here is CASSQEGGIDTGELFF. For the CDR3, the DNA is TGCGCCAGCAGCCAAGAGGGCGGGATTGACACCGGGGAGCTGTTTTTT.

This clonotype was seen a few times. This sequence joins TRBV5-6 and TRBJ2-1; D call uncertain. The germline V gene has CDR1 SGHDT and CDR2 YYEEEE. V lost 1 base and J 8 bases, leaving 19 bases between the germline ends. The CDR3 length is 16 residues. As DNA, the CDR3 is TGTGCCAGCAGCTTGATAGGGCCCTCCCTGTCCGATGAGCAGTTCTTC. This translates into CASSLIGPSLSDEQFF.

This clonotype was observed a few times. V usage is TRBV20-1 and J usage is TRBJ2-7; possible D gene TRBD2, 5 bases. CDR3 length: 13 amino acids. Trimming left V 5 bases short and J 7 bases short, with 18 bases between. The germline V gene encodes CDR1 DFQATT and CDR2 SNEGSKA (reference sequence). The CDR3 region has the DNA TGCAGTGCTGGCCTCGGAGCGGTTCAGGAGCAGTACTTC. Encoded protein: CSAGLGAVQEQYF.

This chain connects TRBV4-3 to TRBJ2-5, with a tentative D call TRBD1 (5 bases). V gave up 1 base and J gave up 3 bases, with 12 bases separating them. In germline, CDR1 is LGHNA, CDR2 YSLEER. The CDR3 extends over 15 amino acids. This CDR3 reads CASSQALGREETQYF. CDR3 nucleotides: TGCGCCAGCAGCCAAGCCCTGGGCAGGGAAGAGACCCAGTACTTC.

Regarding this clonotype: A read error may explain this, as a much larger clone is one base away. This chain connects TRBV30 to TRBJ2-1; D is tentatively TRBD1 or TRBD2 (5 bases each). The CDR3 has 15 amino acids. Per the germline V gene, CDR1 is GTSNPN and CDR2 is SVGIG (reference sequence). CDR3 residues: CAWSAGRRFPDEKFF. The DNA for the CDR3 is TGTGCCTGGAGTGCGGGACGAAGGTTTCCGGATGAGAAGTTCTTC.

The chain is built from TRBV11-2 and TRBJ1-1; tentative D call: TRBD1 (5 bases). CDR3 length equals 16 residues. V gave up 0 bases and J gave up 1 base, with 12 bases separating them. The germline V gene encodes CDR1 SGHAT and CDR2 FQNNGV. The CDR3 protein is CASSLDLGAGNTEAFF. The CDR3 DNA follows: TGTGCCAGCAGCTTAGATTTAGGGGCGGGGAACACTGAAGCTTTCTTT. Filled out from reference TRBV11-2 and TRBJ1-1, the complete variable domain reads EAGVAQSPRYKIIEKRQSVAFWCNPISGHATLYWYQQILGQGPKLLIQFQNNGVVDDSQLPKDRFSAERLKGVDSTLKIQPAKLEDSAVYLCASSLDLGAGNTEAFFGQGTRLTVV.

This clonotype occurred a few times. This chain links TRBV14 with TRBJ1-5; D uncertain. Germline V gene sequence: CDR1 SGHDN, CDR2 FVKESK. The CDR3 extends over 14 amino acids. V dropped 0 bases and J dropped 5 bases, with 8 bases sitting between them. The CDR3 coding sequence is TGTGCCAGCAGCCAAGAAGTCAGCCATCAGCCCCAGCATTTT. Translation: CASSQEVSHQPQHF.

This clonotype was observed a few times. The rearrangement uses TRBV7-9 and TRBJ2-1; 9 positions agree with TRBD2. Unmatched junction bases numbered 11, after V lost 4 bases and J lost 13 bases. There are 14 residues in the CDR3. Per the germline V gene, CDR1 is SEHNR and CDR2 is FQNEAQ (reference sequence). DNA for the CDR3: TGTGCCAGCAGCTATCGACGCGGGGGGGATTCTCAGTTCTTC. Translating gives CASSYRRGGDSQFF.

The chain couples TRBV28 to TRBJ2-7; D gene unclear. V was trimmed by 0 bases and J by 0 bases, leaving 9 bases between them. Germline V lookup: CDR1 MDHEN, CDR2 SYDVKM. The CDR3 consists of 15 residues. CDR3 sequence (DNA): TGTGCCAGCAGTTTATGGACAACCGGCTCCTACGAGCAGTACTTC. It yields the protein CASSLWTTGSYEQYF.

The chain has TRBV25-1 and TRBJ2-4; 10 bases agree with TRBD1. This CDR3 spans 14 amino acids. Germline-derived CDR1 and CDR2 are MGHDK and SYGVNS. The V gene end was trimmed by 3 bases and the J gene end by 9 bases; junction bases not matched to a gene: 5. CDR3 in DNA: TGTGCCAGCAGTGAGAGACAGGGGGCTGGCATTCAGTACTTC. Residues: CASSERQGAGIQYF.